Listed below are T cell receptor beta chains from one sample, sequenced in a study of T cell responses to AZD1222 COVID-19 vaccine. Libraries were prepared by immunoSEQ multiplex PCR; TCRdb keeps only in-frame clonotypes and omits some of them. The sample holds roughly 97,000 clones, roughly 90% seen once. The source material was peripheral blood, sampled on day 0 of AZD1222 vaccination. These TCRs come from an adult in good health. The CDR3 runs from the conserved cysteine through the conserved F or W.

J gene: TRBJ2-5
CDR3 length: 14
V gene: TRBV7-9
CDR3 protein: CASSLPPPSFLHHF

J gene: TRBJ2-1
CDR3 length: 15
V gene: TRBV3-1/TRBV3-2
CDR3 protein: CASSQGQESYNEQFF

J gene: TRBJ2-2
CDR3 length: 14
V gene: TRBV27
CDR3 protein: CASSPRFGAGELFF

J gene: TRBJ2-2
CDR3 length: 14
V gene: TRBV5-1
CDR3 protein: CASSLAVNTGELFF

J gene: TRBJ2-7
CDR3 length: 14
V gene: TRBV5-6
CDR3 protein: CASTPGGNSYEQYF

J gene: TRBJ1-5
CDR3 length: 17
V gene: TRBV5-5
CDR3 protein: CASSSIFGTGQNQPQHF

J gene: TRBJ1-2
CDR3 length: 13
V gene: TRBV4-2
CDR3 protein: CASSQITEYGYTF

J gene: TRBJ2-3
CDR3 length: 13
V gene: TRBV19
CDR3 protein: CASSKRGDDTQYF

J gene: TRBJ1-2
CDR3 length: 18
V gene: TRBV11-2
CDR3 protein: CASSHPGTGQISGYGYTF

J gene: TRBJ2-7
CDR3 length: 14
V gene: TRBV7-9
CDR3 protein: CASGQDNLRYEQYF

J gene: TRBJ2-3
CDR3 length: 13
V gene: TRBV28
CDR3 protein: CASGVLAMDTQYF

J gene: TRBJ2-1
CDR3 length: 18
V gene: TRBV7-8
CDR3 protein: CASSFSGGVVLERGEQFF

J gene: TRBJ2-1
CDR3 length: 16
V gene: TRBV28
CDR3 protein: CASSLIQRGTYNEQFF

J gene: TRBJ1-5
CDR3 length: 16
V gene: TRBV19
CDR3 protein: CASSLTGGIANQPQHF

J gene: TRBJ1-1
CDR3 length: 13
V gene: TRBV7-3
CDR3 protein: CASSYGPNTEAFF

J gene: TRBJ1-3
CDR3 length: 11
V gene: TRBV11-2
CDR3 protein: CASSFRNTIYF

J gene: TRBJ1-4
CDR3 length: 15
V gene: TRBV15
CDR3 protein: CATSREDRTVQKLFF

J gene: TRBJ1-1
CDR3 length: 11
V gene: TRBV20-1
CDR3 protein: CSATGITEAFF

J gene: TRBJ2-7
CDR3 length: 13
V gene: TRBV7-8
CDR3 protein: CASSRATGYEQYF

J gene: TRBJ2-7
CDR3 length: 15
V gene: TRBV19
CDR3 protein: CASSMGGQAAYEQYF

J gene: TRBJ1-5
CDR3 length: 15
V gene: TRBV30
CDR3 protein: CAWTADRGYNQPQHF

J gene: TRBJ1-3
CDR3 length: 13
V gene: TRBV19
CDR3 protein: CASSMNSGNTIYF

J gene: TRBJ1-2
CDR3 length: 15
V gene: TRBV28
CDR3 protein: CASSHGTGGLVGYTF

J gene: TRBJ2-1
CDR3 length: 15
V gene: TRBV5-1
CDR3 protein: CASSLERGYFDEQFF

J gene: TRBJ2-2
CDR3 length: 15
V gene: TRBV11-3
CDR3 protein: CASSSDRDGSGELFF

J gene: TRBJ1-5
CDR3 length: 14
V gene: TRBV19
CDR3 protein: CASSIRNSNQPQHF

J gene: TRBJ2-3
CDR3 length: 14
V gene: TRBV29-1
CDR3 protein: CSVEFGGSADTQYF

J gene: TRBJ1-2
CDR3 length: 14
V gene: TRBV21-1
CDR3 protein: CASGGGGAGYGYTF

J gene: TRBJ1-4
CDR3 length: 13
V gene: TRBV18
CDR3 protein: CASSMGTNEKLFF

J gene: TRBJ2-7
CDR3 length: 13
V gene: TRBV30
CDR3 protein: CACLANTVYEQYF

J gene: TRBJ2-4
CDR3 length: 17
V gene: TRBV28
CDR3 protein: CASSYQGGTLAKNIQYF

J gene: TRBJ2-7
CDR3 length: 15
V gene: TRBV28
CDR3 protein: CASSPSGTGGYEQYF

J gene: TRBJ1-5
CDR3 length: 14
V gene: TRBV6-5
CDR3 protein: CASRRRQGNQPQHF

J gene: TRBJ1-1
CDR3 length: 16
V gene: TRBV5-1
CDR3 protein: CASSFEASGGTAGAFF

J gene: TRBJ1-4
CDR3 length: 16
V gene: TRBV5-1
CDR3 protein: CASSFAQGATNEKLFF

J gene: TRBJ1-2
CDR3 length: 16
V gene: TRBV27
CDR3 protein: CASSLSNSRDYYGYTF

J gene: TRBJ2-7
CDR3 length: 13
V gene: TRBV2
CDR3 protein: CASRRDRPYEQYF

J gene: TRBJ1-2
CDR3 length: 15
V gene: TRBV7-2
CDR3 protein: CASSRTGGVTYGYTF

J gene: TRBJ1-5
CDR3 length: 15
V gene: TRBV12-5
CDR3 protein: CASGLDGRTNQPQHF

J gene: TRBJ2-3
CDR3 length: 16
V gene: TRBV19
CDR3 protein: CASSIAGLAGEDTQYF

J gene: TRBJ2-1
CDR3 length: 13
V gene: TRBV10-3
CDR3 protein: CATNREAYNEQFF

J gene: TRBJ2-2
CDR3 length: 14
V gene: TRBV3-1/TRBV3-2
CDR3 protein: CASSQKTNTGELFF

J gene: TRBJ1-5
CDR3 length: 15
V gene: TRBV27
CDR3 protein: CASSLAGQGNQPQHF

J gene: TRBJ1-5
CDR3 length: 17
V gene: TRBV28
CDR3 protein: CASSGGGPGVGNQPQHF

J gene: TRBJ1-2
CDR3 length: 11
V gene: TRBV2
CDR3 protein: CASSQTGEWTF

J gene: TRBJ2-3
CDR3 length: 13
V gene: TRBV5-4
CDR3 protein: CASSTGSTGLQYF

J gene: TRBJ1-1
CDR3 length: 15
V gene: TRBV10-2
CDR3 protein: CASRDWGDLNTEAFF

J gene: TRBJ1-4
CDR3 length: 16
V gene: TRBV5-1
CDR3 protein: CASSLVGTLWGEKLFF

J gene: TRBJ2-1
CDR3 length: 15
V gene: TRBV15
CDR3 protein: CATSSPPGGHNEQFF

J gene: TRBJ1-2
CDR3 length: 14
V gene: TRBV5-1
CDR3 protein: CASSPGQGAYGYTF

J gene: TRBJ1-2
CDR3 length: 14
V gene: TRBV3-1/TRBV3-2
CDR3 protein: CASSRAGTGYGYTF

J gene: TRBJ1-1
CDR3 length: 15
V gene: TRBV30
CDR3 protein: CAWRSIWGVRTEAFF

J gene: TRBJ2-5
CDR3 length: 15
V gene: TRBV18
CDR3 protein: CASSPRSGPEETQYF

J gene: TRBJ2-3
CDR3 length: 16
V gene: TRBV14
CDR3 protein: CASSQVSPMITDTQYF

J gene: TRBJ2-1
CDR3 length: 15
V gene: TRBV5-4
CDR3 protein: CASSNPGGGYNEQFF

J gene: TRBJ1-1
CDR3 length: 12
V gene: TRBV6-5
CDR3 protein: CASFRLAGEAFF

J gene: TRBJ2-5
CDR3 length: 16
V gene: TRBV5-4
CDR3 protein: CASSPRGRGRTETQYF

J gene: TRBJ1-1
CDR3 length: 14
V gene: TRBV18
CDR3 protein: CASTPDRGGTEAFF

J gene: TRBJ1-4
CDR3 length: 15
V gene: TRBV5-4
CDR3 protein: CASSSGQARFEKLFF

J gene: TRBJ1-5
CDR3 length: 14
V gene: TRBV19
CDR3 protein: CASERGRYNQPQHF